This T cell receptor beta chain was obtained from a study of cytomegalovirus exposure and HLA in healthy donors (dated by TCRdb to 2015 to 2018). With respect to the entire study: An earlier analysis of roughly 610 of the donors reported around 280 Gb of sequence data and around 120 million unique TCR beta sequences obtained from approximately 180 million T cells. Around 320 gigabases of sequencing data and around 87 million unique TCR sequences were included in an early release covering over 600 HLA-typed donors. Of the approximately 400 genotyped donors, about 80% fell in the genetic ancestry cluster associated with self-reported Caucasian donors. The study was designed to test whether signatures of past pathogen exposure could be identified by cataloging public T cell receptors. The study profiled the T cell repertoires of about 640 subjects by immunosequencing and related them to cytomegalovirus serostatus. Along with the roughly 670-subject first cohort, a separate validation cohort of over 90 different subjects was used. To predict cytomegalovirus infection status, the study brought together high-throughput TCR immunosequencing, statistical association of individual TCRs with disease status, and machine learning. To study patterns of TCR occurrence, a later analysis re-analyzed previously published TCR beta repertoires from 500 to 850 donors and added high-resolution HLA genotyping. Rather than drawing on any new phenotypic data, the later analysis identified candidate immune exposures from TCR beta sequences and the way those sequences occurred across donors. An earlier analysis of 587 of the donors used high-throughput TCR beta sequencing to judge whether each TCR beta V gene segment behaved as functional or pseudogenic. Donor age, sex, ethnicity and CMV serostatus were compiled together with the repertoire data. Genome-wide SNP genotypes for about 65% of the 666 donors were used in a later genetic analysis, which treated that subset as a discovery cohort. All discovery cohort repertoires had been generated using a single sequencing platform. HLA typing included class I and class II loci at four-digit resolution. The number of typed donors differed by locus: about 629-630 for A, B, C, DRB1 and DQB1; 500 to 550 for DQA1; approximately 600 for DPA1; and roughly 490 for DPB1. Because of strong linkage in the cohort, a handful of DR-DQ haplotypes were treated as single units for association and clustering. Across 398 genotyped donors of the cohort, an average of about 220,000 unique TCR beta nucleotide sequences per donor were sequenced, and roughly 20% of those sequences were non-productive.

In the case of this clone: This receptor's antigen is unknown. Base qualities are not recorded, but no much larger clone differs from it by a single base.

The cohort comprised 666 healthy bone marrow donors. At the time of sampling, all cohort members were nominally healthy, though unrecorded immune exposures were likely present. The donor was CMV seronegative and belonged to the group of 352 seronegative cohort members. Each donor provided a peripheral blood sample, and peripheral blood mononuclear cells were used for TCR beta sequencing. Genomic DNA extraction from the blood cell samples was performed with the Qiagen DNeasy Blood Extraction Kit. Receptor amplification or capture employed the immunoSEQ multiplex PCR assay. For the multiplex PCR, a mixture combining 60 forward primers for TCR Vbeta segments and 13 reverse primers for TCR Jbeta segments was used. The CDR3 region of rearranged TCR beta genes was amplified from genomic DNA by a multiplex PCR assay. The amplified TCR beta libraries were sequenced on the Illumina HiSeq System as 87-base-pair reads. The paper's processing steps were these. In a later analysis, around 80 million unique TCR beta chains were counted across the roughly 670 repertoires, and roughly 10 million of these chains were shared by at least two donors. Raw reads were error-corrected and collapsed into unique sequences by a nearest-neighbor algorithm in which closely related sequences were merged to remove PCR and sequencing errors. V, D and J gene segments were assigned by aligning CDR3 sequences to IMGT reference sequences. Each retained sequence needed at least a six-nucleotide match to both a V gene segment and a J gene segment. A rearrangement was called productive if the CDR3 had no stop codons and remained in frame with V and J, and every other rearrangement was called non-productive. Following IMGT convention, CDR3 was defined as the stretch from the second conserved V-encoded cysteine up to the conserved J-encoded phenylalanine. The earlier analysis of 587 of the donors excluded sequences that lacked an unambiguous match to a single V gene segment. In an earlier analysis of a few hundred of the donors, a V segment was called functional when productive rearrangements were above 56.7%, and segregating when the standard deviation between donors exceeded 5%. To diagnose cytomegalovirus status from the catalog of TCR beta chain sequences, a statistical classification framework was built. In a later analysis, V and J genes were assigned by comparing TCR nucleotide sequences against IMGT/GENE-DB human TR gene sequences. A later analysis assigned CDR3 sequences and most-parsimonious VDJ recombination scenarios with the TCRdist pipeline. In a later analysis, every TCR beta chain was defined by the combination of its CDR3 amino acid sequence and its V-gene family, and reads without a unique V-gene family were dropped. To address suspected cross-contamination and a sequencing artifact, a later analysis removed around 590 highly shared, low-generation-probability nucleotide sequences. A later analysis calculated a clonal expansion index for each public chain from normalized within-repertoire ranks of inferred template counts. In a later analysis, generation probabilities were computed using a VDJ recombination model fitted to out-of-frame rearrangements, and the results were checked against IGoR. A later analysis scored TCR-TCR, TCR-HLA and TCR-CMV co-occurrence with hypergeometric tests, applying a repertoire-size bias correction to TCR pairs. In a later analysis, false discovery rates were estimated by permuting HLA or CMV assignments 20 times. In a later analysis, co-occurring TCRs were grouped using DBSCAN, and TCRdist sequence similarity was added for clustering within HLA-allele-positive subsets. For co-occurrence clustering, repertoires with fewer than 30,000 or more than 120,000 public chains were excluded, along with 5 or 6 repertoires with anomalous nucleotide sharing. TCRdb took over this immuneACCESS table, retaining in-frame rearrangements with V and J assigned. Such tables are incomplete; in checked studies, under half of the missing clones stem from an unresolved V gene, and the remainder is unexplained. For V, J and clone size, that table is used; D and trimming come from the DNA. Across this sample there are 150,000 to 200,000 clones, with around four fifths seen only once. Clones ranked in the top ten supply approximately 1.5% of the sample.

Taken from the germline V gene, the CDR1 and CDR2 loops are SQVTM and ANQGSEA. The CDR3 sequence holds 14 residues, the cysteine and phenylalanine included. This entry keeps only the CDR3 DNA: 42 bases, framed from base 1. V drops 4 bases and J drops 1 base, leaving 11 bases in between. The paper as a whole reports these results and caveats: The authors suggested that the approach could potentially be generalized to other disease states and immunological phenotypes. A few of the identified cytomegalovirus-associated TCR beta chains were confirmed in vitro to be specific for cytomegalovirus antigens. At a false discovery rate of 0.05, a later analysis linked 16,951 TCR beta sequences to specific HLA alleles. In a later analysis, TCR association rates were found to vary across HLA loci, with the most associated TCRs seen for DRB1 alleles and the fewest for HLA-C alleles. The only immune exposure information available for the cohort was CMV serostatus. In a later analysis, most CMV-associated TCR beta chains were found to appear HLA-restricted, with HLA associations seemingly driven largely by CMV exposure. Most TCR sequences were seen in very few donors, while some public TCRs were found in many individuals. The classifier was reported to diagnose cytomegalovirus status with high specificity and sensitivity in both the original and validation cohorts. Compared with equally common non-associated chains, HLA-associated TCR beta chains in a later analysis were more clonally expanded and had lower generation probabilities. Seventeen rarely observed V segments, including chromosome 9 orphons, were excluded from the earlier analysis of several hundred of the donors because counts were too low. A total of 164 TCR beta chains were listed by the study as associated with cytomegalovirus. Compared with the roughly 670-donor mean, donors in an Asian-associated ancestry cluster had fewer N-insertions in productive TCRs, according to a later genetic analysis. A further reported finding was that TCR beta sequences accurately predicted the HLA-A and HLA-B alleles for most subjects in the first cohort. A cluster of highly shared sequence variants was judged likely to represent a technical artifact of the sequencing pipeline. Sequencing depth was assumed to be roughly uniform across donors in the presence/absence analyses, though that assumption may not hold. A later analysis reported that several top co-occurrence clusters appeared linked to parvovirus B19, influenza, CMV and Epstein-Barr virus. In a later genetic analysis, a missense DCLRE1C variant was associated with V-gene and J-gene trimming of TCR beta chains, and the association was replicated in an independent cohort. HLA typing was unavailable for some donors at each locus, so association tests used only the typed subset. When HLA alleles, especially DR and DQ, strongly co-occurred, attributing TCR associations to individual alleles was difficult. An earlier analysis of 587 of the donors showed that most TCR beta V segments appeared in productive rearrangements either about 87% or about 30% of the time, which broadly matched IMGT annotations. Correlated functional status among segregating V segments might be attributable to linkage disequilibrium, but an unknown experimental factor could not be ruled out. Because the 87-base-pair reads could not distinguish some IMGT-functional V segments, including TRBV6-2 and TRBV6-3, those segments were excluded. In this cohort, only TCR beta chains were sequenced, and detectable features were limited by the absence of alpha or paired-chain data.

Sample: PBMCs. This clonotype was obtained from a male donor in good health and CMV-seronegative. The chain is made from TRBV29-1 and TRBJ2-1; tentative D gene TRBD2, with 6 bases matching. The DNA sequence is TGCAGCGTTGCGTGGCGGGATTCCTACAATGAGCAGTTCTTC. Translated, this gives CSVAWRDSYNEQFF.